A selection of T cell receptor beta chains follows, all from one sample in a study of post-analysis software for immune sequencing data. MiXCR was run by TCRdb on the PCR reads, yielding one entry per CDR3 protein. The table shows roughly 670,000 distinct CDR3 sequences, with 55% to 60% occurring only once. Sequencing was carried out using blood. The receptors come from a girl aged 2 to 9 with multiple sclerosis. The CDR3 runs from the conserved cysteine through the conserved F or W. D genes are given only for firm matches. Clone size, where shown, is once, few, many, or a class for clones that have expanded.

length	V	D	J	size	DNA	CDR3
14	TRBV29-1	TRBD2	TRBJ2-3	NA	TGCAGCGCCGAAACTAGCGGGGGCACAGGTACGCAGTATTTT	CSAETSGGTGTQYF
20	TRBV6-1	TRBD1	TRBJ2-1	NA	TGTGCCAGCAGTCATTCAGCGGGACAGGGAGGTAAAGCCTCCTACAATGAGCAGTTCTTC	CASSHSAGQGGKASYNEQFF
12	TRBV29-1	TRBD2	TRBJ2-7	NA	TGCAGCGGGGGGGAGGGGACCTACGAGCAGTACTTC	CSGGEGTYEQYF
14	TRBV7-6	TRBD1	TRBJ1-1	few	TGTGCCAGCAGGGTGGCAGGGACAGACACTGAAGCTTTCTTT	CASRVAGTDTEAFF
16	TRBV20-1	TRBD2	TRBJ2-7	NA	TGCAGTGCTAGAGGGGGACTAGCGGGAGCGGGCTACGAGCAGTACTTC	CSARGGLAGAGYEQYF
12	TRBV10-3	NA	TRBJ2-7	NA	TGTGCCACCTGGGCAGGGGACAATGAGCAGTACTTC	CATWAGDNEQYF
16	TRBV7-2	TRBD1	TRBJ1-1	NA	TGTGCCAGCAGCTTACCGGGACAGGAAAAGAACACTGAAGCTTTCTTT	CASSLPGQEKNTEAFF
14	TRBV29-1	NA	TRBJ1-1	NA	TGCAGCGTTGAAGATTCCCGGGGGCAGACTGAAGCTTTCTTT	CSVEDSRGQTEAFF
10	TRBV11-2	NA	TRBJ1-1	NA	TGTGCCAGCAGCTTTAATGAAGCTTTCTTT	CASSFNEAFF
15	TRBV27	TRBD1	TRBJ1-5	NA	TGTGCCAGCAGTGTAGGACAGGGTCTCAATCAGCCCCAGCATTTT	CASSVGQGLNQPQHF
14	TRBV6-5	TRBD2	TRBJ2-1	once	TGTGCCAGCCGTGGGGCGGGAGGTAAGGATGAGCAGTTCTTC	CASRGAGGKDEQFF
12	TRBV6-2/TRBV6-3	NA	TRBJ2-5	NA	TGTGCCAGCAGTTACCGGTGGGAGACCCAGTACTTC	CASSYRWETQYF
15	TRBV5-1	NA	TRBJ2-7	NA	TGCGCCAGCAGCTTGGCCTCCCCTGGGAGCTACGAGCAGTACTTC	CASSLASPGSYEQYF
16	TRBV14	NA	TRBJ2-4	NA	TGTGCCAGTAGCCAGACGCGGGGGCTAGCCAAAAACATTCAGTACTTC	CASSQTRGLAKNIQYF
13	TRBV6-6	NA	TRBJ1-2	few	TGTGCCAGCAGAGCGACAGCTAACTATGGCTACACCTTC	CASRATANYGYTF
15	TRBV5-1	TRBD1	TRBJ2-7	NA	TGCGCCAGCAGCGAGGGACAGGGGGCGCGTTACGAGCAGTACTTC	CASSEGQGARYEQYF
15	TRBV7-9	TRBD1	TRBJ2-1	NA	TGTGCCAGCAGCGTCCGGGACAGAGTTTACAATGAGCAGTTCTTC	CASSVRDRVYNEQFF
14	TRBV14	NA	TRBJ2-1	few	TGTGCCAGCAGCCAAGTTGGTAGTTACAATGAGCAGTTCTTC	CASSQVGSYNEQFF
18	TRBV7-2	NA	TRBJ2-3	NA	TGTGCCAGCAGCTTAACGACGGGCCATAGCGGTCCCACAGATACGCAGTATTTT	CASSLTTGHSGPTDTQYF
12	TRBV12-3/TRBV12-4	NA	TRBJ1-5	NA	TGTGCCAGTTGCGCTTTAAATCAGCCCCAGCATTTT	CASCALNQPQHF
16	TRBV12-3/TRBV12-4	NA	TRBJ2-1	NA	TGTGCCAGCAGTTCATTCCACCCAACCCTGTACGATGAGCAGTTCTTC	CASSSFHPTLYDEQFF
14	TRBV7-2	NA	TRBJ2-7	NA	TGTGCCGGCAGCGCCCAGACTAGTATACACGAGCAGTACTTC	CAGSAQTSIHEQYF
14	TRBV6-1	NA	TRBJ2-3	NA	TGTGCCAGCAGTCCTCGTGCGCTTACAGATACGCAGTATTTT	CASSPRALTDTQYF
14	TRBV12-3/TRBV12-4	TRBD2	TRBJ2-7	NA	TGTGCCAGCAGTATACTAGCGGGAGGAGGCGAGCAGTACTTC	CASSILAGGGEQYF
13	TRBV12-3/TRBV12-4	NA	TRBJ2-5	few	TGTGCCAGCAGTTTGACTAGTAGCCAGACCCAGTACTTC	CASSLTSSQTQYF
13	TRBV11-2	NA	TRBJ2-7	NA	TGTGCCAGCAGCGCAGCAGGGAACTACGAGCAGTACTTC	CASSAAGNYEQYF
14	TRBV20-1	NA	TRBJ2-3	NA	TGCAGCGTGAGGAGGGGAATGACTCGGGATACGCAGTATTTT	CSVRRGMTRDTQYF
18	TRBV6-1	NA	TRBJ1-2	NA	TGTGCCAGCAAAGAGGAAGGTGGACGGAGGGCAGCTAACTATGGCTACACCTTC	CASKEEGGRRAANYGYTF
16	TRBV5-1	TRBD2	TRBJ2-1	NA	TGCGCCAGCAGCGCGGGACTAGCGGGGAGTTACAATGAGCAGTTCTTC	CASSAGLAGSYNEQFF
13	TRBV10-2	NA	TRBJ1-2	many	TGCGCCAGCAGCGAAGACAGAGACTATGGCTACACCTTC	CASSEDRDYGYTF
15	TRBV4-3	TRBD1	TRBJ2-5	NA	TGCGCCAGCAGCCAATCAACAGGGGTGAGAGAGACCCAGTACTTC	CASSQSTGVRETQYF
14	TRBV5-1	NA	TRBJ2-5	NA	TGCGCCAGCAGCGGGGGGACAGAGAGGGAGACCCAGTACTTC	CASSGGTERETQYF
18	TRBV7-2	TRBD2	TRBJ2-3	NA	TGTGCCAGCAGCCTCGGACCCCTTAGCGGGGGCGCCGCGGATACGCAGTATTTT	CASSLGPLSGGAADTQYF
13	TRBV5-1	NA	TRBJ1-2	NA	TGCGCCAGCAGCTTGGATGGTGAGAACGGCTACACCTTC	CASSLDGENGYTF
12	TRBV20-1	NA	TRBJ2-1	NA	TGCAGTGCTAGGACTCCGTTCGATGAGCAATTCTTC	CSARTPFDEQFF
13	TRBV10-3	NA	TRBJ2-5	NA	TGTGCCATCAGTGCGGCAGGCCAAGAGACCCAGTACTTC	CAISAAGQETQYF
14	TRBV29-1	NA	TRBJ2-5	NA	TGCAGCGTTGAAGACCGACCCGGCAGGGAGACCCAGTACTTC	CSVEDRPGRETQYF
15	TRBV6-2/TRBV6-3	TRBD2	TRBJ2-3	NA	TGTGCCAGCAGTTTATCTAGCGGGGTAACAGATACGCAGTATTTT	CASSLSSGVTDTQYF
14	TRBV29-1	NA	TRBJ2-1	once	TGCAGCGTTATGGGCCAGCGAGCCTACAATGAGCAGTTCTTC	CSVMGQRAYNEQFF
16	TRBV7-8	TRBD1	TRBJ1-2	NA	TGTGCCAGCAGCTTAGGGGCAGGGGGCGCAGCCTATGGCTACACCTTC	CASSLGAGGAAYGYTF